This TCR beta chain was recovered during a study of long-term antiretroviral therapy in people with HIV. Study-level results: When set beside controls, HIV repertoires had CDR3 length ranges that were narrower. Someone took the blood between about 2004 and 2018, maybe while older ART regimens were in use. The clones with expansion before ART were dominant in the repertoire at all time points.

With regard to this clone: Its specificity is not known.

The V and J ends lost 4 bases and 1 base, in that order; junction bases with no gene match: 4. Germline lookup yields CDR1 SGHDT and CDR2 YYEEEE. The CDR3 totals 15 residues. The assay, immunoSEQ v3.0, was run at survey level. Sequenced by immunoSEQ multiplex PCR; TCRdb stores in-frame clones only, minus some. The sample holds some 20,000 clones, about 80% seen once. The chain carries TRBV5-6 and TRBJ1-2, with TRBD1 identical over 10 bases. The sequence derives from a man over 45 with HIV. Sequenced here: unsorted PBMCs, sampled 2.2 years after starting antiretroviral therapy. CDR3 sequence: CASSLGTGVNYGYTF. As DNA, the CDR3 is TGTGCCAGCAGCCTGGGGACAGGGGTTAACTATGGCTACACCTTC.